This TCR beta chain was retrieved from a study of T cells in Graves' hyperthyroidism and ophthalmopathy. This clonotype has only a few counts. TCR beta CDR3 region amplification was performed from RNA transcripts. A set of HTBI primers served as the primers for a first-round RT-PCR of the TCR CDR3. TCRdb processed the multiplex PCR reads anew with MiXCR; each CDR3 protein has one entry. This table has around 560,000 distinct CDR3 sequences, 16% appearing once. Germline loops: CDR1 SGHRS, CDR2 YFSETQ. The CDR3 totals 18 residues. V lost 5 bases, J lost 0 bases, and 7 bases stayed unmatched. Absent ophthalmopathy progression within 18 months defined stable Graves' hyperthyroidism. Criteria for exclusion of patients were uncontrolled infection, other autoimmune disease, pregnancy or lactation.

The specimen was blood. The rearrangement joins TRBV5-1 to TRBJ2-1; 14 bases fit TRBD2. This clonotype was obtained from a woman aged 18-29 years with Graves' hyperthyroidism. CDR3: CASRPGLAGVSSYNEQFF. In nucleotides, the CDR3 is TGCGCCAGCAGACCGGGACTAGCGGGAGTGAGCTCCTACAATGAGCAGTTCTTC.